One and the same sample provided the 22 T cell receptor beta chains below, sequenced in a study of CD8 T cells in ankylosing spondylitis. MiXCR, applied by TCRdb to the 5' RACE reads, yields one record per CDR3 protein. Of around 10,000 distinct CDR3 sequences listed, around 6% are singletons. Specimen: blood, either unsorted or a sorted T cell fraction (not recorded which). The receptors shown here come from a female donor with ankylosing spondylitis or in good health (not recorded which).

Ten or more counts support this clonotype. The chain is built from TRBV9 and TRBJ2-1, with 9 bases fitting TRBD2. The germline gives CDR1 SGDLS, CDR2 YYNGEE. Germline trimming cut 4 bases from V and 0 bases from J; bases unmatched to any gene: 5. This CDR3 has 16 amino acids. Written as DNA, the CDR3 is TGTGCCAGCAGCTTAAGTAGCGGGAGCTCCTACAATGAGCAGTTCTTC. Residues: CASSLSSGSSYNEQFF.

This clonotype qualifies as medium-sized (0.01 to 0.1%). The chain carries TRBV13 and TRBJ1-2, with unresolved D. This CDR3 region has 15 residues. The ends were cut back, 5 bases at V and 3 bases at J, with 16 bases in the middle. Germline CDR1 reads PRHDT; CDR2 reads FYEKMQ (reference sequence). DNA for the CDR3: TGTGCCAGCAGCGCGTCCCAGCCGCTGTACTATGGCTACACCTTC. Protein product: CASSASQPLYYGYTF.

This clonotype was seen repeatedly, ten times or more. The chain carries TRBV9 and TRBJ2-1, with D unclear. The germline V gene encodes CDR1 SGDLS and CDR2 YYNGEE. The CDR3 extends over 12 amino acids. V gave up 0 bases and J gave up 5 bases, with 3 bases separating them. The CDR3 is CASSVGNNEQFF. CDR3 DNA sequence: TGTGCCAGCAGCGTAGGCAACAATGAGCAGTTCTTC.

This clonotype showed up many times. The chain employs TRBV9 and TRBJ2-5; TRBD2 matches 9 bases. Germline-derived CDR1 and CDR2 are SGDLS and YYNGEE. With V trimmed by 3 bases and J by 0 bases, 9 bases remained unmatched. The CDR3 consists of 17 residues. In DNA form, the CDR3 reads TGTGCCAGCAGCGCGGGAGGGACTAGCTTGTACCAAGAGACCCAGTACTTC. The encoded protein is CASSAGGTSLYQETQYF.

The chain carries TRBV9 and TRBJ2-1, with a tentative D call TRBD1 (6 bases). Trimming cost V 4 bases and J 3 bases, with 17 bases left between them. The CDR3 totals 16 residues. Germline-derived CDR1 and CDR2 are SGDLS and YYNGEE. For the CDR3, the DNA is TGTGCCAGCAGCCTCGCGAGACAGGCGGTCTACAATGAGCAGTTCTTC. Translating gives CASSLARQAVYNEQFF.

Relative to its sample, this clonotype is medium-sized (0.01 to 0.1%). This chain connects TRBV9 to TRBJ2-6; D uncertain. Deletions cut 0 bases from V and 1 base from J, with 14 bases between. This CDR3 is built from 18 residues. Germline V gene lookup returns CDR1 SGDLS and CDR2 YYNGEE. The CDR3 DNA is TGTGCCAGCAGCGTAGCGTCAGGACCCTATTCTGGGGCCAACGTCCTGACTTTC. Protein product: CASSVASGPYSGANVLTF.

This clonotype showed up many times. This CDR3 reads CASSAGTRYQETQYF. The DNA for the CDR3 is TGTGCCAGCAGCGCCGGGACTAGATACCAAGAGACCCAGTACTTC. The chain uses TRBV9 and TRBJ2-5; 8 bases are a match to TRBD2. The germline CDR1 and CDR2 sequences are SGDLS and YYNGEE. The CDR3 sequence is 15 residues long. V dropped 3 bases and J dropped 0; count of bases not matched to a gene: 4.

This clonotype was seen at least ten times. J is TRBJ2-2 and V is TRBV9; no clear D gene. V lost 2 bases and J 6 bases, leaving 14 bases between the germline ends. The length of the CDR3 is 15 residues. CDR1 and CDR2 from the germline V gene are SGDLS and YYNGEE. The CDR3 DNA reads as TGTGCCAGCAGCGTCGGTAGTAGCAGAGCCGGGGAGCTGTTTTTT. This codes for CASSVGSSRAGELFF.

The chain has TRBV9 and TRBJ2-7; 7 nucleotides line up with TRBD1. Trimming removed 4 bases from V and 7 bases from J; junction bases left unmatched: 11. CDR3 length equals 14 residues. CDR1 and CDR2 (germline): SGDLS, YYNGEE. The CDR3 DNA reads TGTGCCAGCAGCCCCGGCGACAGGGTCGTTGAGCAGTACTTC. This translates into CASSPGDRVVEQYF.

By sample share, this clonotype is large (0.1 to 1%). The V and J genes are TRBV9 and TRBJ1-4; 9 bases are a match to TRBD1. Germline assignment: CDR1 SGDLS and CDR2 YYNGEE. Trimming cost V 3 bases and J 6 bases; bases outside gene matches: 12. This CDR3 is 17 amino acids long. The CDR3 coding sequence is TGTGCCAGCAGCGGCGGACAGGGGATCTTTTCTGATGAAAAACTGTTTTTT. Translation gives CASSGGQGIFSDEKLFF.

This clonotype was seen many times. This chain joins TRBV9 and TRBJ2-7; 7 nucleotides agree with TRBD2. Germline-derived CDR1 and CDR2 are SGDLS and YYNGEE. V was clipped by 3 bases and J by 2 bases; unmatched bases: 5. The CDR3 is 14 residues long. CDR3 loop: CASSAGLAAYEQYF. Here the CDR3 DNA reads TGTGCCAGCAGCGCAGGTCTAGCGGCCTACGAGCAGTACTTC. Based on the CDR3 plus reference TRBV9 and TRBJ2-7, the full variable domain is DSGVTQTPKHLITATGQRVTLRCSPRSGDLSVYWYQQSLDQGLQFLIQYYNGEERAKGNILERFSAQQFPDLHSELNLSSLELGDSALYFCASSAGLAAYEQYFGPGTRLTVT.

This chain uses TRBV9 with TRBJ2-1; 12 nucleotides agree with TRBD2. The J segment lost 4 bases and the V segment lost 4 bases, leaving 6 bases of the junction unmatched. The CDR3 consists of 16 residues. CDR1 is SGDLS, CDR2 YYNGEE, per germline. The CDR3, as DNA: TGTGCCAGCAGCCCCTTACTAGCGGGGGGATACAATGAGCAGTTCTTC. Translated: CASSPLLAGGYNEQFF. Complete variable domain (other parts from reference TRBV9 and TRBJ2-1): DSGVTQTPKHLITATGQRVTLRCSPRSGDLSVYWYQQSLDQGLQFLIQYYNGEERAKGNILERFSAQQFPDLHSELNLSSLELGDSALYFCASSPLLAGGYNEQFFGPGTRLTVL.

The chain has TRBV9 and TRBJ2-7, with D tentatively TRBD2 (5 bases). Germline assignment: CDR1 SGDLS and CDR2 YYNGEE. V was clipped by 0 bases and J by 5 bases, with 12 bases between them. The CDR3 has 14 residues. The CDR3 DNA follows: TGTGCCAGCAGCGTAGGCCCCCCCGGGGACGAGCAGTACTTC. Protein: CASSVGPPGDEQYF.

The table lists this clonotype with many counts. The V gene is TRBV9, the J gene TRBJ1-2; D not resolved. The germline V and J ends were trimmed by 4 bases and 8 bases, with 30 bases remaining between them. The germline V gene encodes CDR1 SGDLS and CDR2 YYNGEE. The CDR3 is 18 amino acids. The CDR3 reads CASSPKRTHTPHNAGYTF. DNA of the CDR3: TGTGCCAGCAGCCCGAAGCGTACTCATACCCCACATAATGCGGGCTACACCTTC.

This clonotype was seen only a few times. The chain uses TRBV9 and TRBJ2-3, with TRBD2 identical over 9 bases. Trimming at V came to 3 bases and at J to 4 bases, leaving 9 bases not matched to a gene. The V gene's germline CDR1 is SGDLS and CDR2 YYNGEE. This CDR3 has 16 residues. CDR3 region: CASSDHGGGAPDTQYF. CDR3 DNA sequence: TGTGCCAGCAGCGACCACGGCGGGGGGGCACCAGATACGCAGTATTTT.

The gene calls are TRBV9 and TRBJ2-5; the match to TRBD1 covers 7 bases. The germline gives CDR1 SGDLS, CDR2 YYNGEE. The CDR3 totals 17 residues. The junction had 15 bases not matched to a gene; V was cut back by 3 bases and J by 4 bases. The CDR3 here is CASSGGSDRAGGETQYF. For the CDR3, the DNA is TGTGCCAGCAGCGGGGGATCCGACAGGGCTGGGGGAGAGACCCAGTACTTC.

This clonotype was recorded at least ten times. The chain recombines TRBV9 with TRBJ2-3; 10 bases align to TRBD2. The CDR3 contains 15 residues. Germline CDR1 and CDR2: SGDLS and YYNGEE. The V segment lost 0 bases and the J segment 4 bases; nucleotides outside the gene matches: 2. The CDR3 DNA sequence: TGTGCCAGCAGCGTAGTAGCGGGGGGTCCAGATACGCAGTATTTT. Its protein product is CASSVVAGGPDTQYF.

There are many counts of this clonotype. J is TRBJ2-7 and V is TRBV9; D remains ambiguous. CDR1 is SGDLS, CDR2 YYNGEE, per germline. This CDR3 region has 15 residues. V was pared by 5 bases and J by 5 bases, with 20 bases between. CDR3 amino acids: CASSLYSEAQDEQYF. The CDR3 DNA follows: TGTGCCAGCAGTCTTTACAGTGAGGCGCAGGACGAGCAGTACTTC.

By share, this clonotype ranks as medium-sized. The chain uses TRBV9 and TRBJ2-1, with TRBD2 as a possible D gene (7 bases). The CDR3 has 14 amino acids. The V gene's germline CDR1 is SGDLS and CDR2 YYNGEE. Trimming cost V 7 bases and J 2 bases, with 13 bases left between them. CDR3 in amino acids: CASGGGGTYNEQFF. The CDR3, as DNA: TGTGCCAGCGGGGGCGGGGGAACCTACAATGAGCAGTTCTTC.

The CDR3 sequence: CASSTGTSGRVVDTGELFF. The CDR3 nucleotides read TGTGCCAGCAGCACTGGGACTAGCGGGAGAGTAGTGGACACCGGGGAGCTGTTTTTT. This chain uses TRBV9 with TRBJ2-2; 14 nucleotides align to TRBD2. The CDR3 totals 19 residues. V lost 4 bases and J lost 3; bases outside the gene matches: 11. Germline loops: CDR1 SGDLS, CDR2 YYNGEE. Full variable domain (rest looked up from reference TRBV9 and TRBJ2-2): DSGVTQTPKHLITATGQRVTLRCSPRSGDLSVYWYQQSLDQGLQFLIQYYNGEERAKGNILERFSAQQFPDLHSELNLSSLELGDSALYFCASSTGTSGRVVDTGELFFGEGSRLTVL.

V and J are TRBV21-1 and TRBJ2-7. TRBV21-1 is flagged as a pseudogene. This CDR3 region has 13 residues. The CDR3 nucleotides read TGTGCCAGCAGCAAAGCGGGCCCCCACGAGCAGTACTTC. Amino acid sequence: CASSKAGPHEQYF.

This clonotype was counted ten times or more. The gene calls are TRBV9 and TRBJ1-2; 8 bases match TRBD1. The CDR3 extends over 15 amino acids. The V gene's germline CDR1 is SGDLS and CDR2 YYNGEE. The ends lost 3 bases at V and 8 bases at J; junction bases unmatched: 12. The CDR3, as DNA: TGTGCCAGCAGCGCGACGCCAACAGGGGGAGGAGGCTACACCTTC. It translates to CASSATPTGGGGYTF.